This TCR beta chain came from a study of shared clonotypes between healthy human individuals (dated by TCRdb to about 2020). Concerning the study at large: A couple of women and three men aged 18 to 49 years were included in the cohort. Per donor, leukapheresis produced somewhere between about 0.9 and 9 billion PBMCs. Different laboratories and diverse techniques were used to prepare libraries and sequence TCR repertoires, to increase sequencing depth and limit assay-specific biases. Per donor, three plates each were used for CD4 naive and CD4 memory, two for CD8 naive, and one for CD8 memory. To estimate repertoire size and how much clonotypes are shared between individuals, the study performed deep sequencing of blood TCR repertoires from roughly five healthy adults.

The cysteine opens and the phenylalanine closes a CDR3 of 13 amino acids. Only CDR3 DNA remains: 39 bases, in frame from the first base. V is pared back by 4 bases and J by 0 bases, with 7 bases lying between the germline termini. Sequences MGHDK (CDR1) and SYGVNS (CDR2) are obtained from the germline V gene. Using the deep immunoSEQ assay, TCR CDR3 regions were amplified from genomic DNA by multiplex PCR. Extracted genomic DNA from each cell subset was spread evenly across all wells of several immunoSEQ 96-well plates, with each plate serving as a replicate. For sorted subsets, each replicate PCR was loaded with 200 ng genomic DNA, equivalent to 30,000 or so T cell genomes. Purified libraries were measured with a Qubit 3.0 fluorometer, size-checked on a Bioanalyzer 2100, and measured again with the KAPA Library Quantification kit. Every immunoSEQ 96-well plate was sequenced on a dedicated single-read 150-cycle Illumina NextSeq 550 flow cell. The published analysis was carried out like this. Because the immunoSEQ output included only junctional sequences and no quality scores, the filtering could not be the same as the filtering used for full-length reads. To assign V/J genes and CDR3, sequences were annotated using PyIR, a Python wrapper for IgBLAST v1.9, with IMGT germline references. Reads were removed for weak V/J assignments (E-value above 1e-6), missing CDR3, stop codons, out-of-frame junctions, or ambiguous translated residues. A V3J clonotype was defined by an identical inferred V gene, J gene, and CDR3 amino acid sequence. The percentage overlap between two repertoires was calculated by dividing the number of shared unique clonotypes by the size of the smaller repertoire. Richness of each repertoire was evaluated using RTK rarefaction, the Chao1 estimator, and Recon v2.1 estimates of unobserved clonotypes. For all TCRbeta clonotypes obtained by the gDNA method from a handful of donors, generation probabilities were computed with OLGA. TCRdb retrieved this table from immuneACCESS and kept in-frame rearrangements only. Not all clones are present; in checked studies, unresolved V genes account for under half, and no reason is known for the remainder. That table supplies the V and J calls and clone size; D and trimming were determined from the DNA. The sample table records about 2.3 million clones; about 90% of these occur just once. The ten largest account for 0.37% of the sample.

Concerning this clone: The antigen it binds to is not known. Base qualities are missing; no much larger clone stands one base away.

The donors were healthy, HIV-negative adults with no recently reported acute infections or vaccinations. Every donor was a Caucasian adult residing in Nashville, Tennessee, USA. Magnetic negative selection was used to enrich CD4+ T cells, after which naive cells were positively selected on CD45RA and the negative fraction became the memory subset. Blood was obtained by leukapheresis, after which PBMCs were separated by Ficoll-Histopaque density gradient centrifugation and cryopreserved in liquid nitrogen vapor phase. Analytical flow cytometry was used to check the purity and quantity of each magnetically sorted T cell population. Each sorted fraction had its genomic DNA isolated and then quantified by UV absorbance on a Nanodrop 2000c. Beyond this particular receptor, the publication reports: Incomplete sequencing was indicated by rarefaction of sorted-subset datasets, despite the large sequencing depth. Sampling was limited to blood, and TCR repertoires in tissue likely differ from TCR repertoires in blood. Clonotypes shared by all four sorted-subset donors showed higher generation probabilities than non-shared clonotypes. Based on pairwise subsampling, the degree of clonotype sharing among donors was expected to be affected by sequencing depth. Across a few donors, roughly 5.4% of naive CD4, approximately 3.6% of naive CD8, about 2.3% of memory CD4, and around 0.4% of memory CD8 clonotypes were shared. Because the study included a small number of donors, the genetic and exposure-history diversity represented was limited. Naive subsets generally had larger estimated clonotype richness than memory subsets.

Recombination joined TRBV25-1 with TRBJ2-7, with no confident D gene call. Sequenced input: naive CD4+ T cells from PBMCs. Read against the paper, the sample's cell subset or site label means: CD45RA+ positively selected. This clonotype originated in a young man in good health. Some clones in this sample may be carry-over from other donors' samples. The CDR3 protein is CASSATSSYEQYF. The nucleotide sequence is TGTGCCAGCAGTGCTACGAGCTCCTACGAGCAGTACTTC.